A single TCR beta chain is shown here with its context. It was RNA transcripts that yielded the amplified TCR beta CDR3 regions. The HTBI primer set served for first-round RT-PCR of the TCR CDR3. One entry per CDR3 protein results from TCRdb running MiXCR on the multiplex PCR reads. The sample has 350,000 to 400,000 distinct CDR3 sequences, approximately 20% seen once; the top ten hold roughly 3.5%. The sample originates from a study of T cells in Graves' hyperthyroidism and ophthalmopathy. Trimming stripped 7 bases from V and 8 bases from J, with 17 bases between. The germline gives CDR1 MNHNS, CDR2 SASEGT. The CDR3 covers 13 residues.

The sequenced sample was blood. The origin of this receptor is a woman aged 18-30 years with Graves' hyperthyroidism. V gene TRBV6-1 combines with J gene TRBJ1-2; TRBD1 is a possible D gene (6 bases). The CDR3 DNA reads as TGTGCCAGCATGGGGGGCCTTACGCGCGGCTACACCTTC. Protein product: CASMGGLTRGYTF.